This entry features one T cell receptor (beta chain) sequence. Its antigen specificity is not known. Base-call qualities are not available, and no considerably larger clone is one nucleotide away. The sample is drawn from a study of T-cell reconstitution after alpha-beta-depleted transplantation in children (dated by TCRdb to 2016 to 2017). Background on the whole study: Using TCR repertoire profiling, the study quantitatively followed how T-cell immune reconstitution unfolded in children after TCRalphabeta/CD19-depleted allogeneic hematopoietic cell transplantation. Beyond this particular receptor, the publication reports: Hyperexpanded clone frequencies declined over subsequent months; after one year, T-cell counts and TCRbeta diversity were mostly attributed to newly produced T cells. About two months after transplant, the apparently early recovery of alphabetaT-cell counts reportedly depended on just several hundred clones that had expanded rapidly and came from non-depleted graft cells. In some patients, the high TCRbeta diversity seen at day 60 was put down to recipient T cells and intrathymic progenitors that had survived conditioning.

Trimming at the junction amounts to 3 bases on V and 8 bases on J, and the germline ends lie 31 bases apart. From a lookup of the germline V gene (reference sequence), CDR1 and CDR2 are DFQATT and SNEGSKA. Reading from cysteine to phenylalanine, the CDR3 counts 18 amino acids. Just the 54-base CDR3 DNA is kept, in frame starting at base 1. Library method: PCR. The sequencer listed for this sample is Illumina HiSeq 2500. TCR library preparation used molecular barcoding, with unique molecular identifiers applied to normalize quantification of the TCRbeta repertoire. TCRdb trimmed public reads at Q25 via fastp, called clones via MiXCR and kept in-frame beta chains. Rows with a matching CDR3 protein are joined into one entry that keeps the most common DNA and genes. The sample table lists under 850,000 distinct CDR3 sequences, around 13% of them with a count of one. 0.79% of the sample rests with the top ten.

The treatment or condition label, read with the paper, signifies: allogeneic hematopoietic cell transplantation with graft depleted of TCRalphabeta T cells and CD19 B cells. Transplant recipients were children who received TCRalphabeta/CD19-depleted allogeneic hematopoietic cell grafts. The sample here was PBMCs, taken before TCRalphabeta/CD19-depleted stem cell transplant. Recombination joined TRBV20-1 with TRBJ2-5, with the D call perhaps TRBD1 or TRBD2, each one matching 5 bases. The receptor was derived from a girl aged 2-10 years with congenital amegakaryocytic thrombocytopenia, due to receive a stem cell transplant. For the CDR3, the sequence is CSASPSPLWLLLRDTQYF. Here is the DNA: TGCAGTGCTAGCCCTAGCCCCCTATGGCTCCTCCTTAGGGACACCCAGTACTTC.